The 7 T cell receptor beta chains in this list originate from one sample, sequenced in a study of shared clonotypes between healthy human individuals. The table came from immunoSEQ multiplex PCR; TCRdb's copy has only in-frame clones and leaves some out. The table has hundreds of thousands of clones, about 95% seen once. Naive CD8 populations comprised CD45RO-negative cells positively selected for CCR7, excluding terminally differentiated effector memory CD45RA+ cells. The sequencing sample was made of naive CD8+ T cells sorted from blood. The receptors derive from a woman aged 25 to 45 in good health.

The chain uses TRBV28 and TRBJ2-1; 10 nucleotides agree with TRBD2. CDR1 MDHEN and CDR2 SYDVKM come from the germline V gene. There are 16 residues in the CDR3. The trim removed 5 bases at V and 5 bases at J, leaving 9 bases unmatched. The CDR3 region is CASSHPSGSRDNEQFF. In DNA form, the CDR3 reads TGTGCCAGCAGTCATCCTAGCGGGAGCCGCGACAATGAGCAGTTCTTC.

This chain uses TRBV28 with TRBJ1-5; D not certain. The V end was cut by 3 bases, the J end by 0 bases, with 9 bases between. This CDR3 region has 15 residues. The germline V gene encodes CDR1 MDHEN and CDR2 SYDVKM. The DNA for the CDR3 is TGTGCCAGCAGTTTGCCAGCAGATAGCAATCAGCCCCAGCATTTT. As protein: CASSLPADSNQPQHF.

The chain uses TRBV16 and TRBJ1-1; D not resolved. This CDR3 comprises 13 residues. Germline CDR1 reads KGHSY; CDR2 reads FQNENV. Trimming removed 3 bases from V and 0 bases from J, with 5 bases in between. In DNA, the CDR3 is TGTGCCAGCAGCCAGCCTATGAACACTGAAGCTTTCTTT. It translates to CASSQPMNTEAFF.

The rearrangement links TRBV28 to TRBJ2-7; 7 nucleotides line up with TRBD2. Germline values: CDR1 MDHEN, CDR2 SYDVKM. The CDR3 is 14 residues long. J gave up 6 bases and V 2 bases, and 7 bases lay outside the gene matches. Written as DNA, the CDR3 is TGTGCCAGCAGTTTAGTGGGAGGGCGTCTCGAGCAGTACTTC. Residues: CASSLVGGRLEQYF.

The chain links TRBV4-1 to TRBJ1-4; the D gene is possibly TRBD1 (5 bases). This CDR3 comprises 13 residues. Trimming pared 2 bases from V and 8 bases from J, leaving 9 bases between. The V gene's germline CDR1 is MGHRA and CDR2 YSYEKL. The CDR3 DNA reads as TGCGCCAGCAGCCAACAGGGATTGGAAAAACTGTTTTTT. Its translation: CASSQQGLEKLFF.

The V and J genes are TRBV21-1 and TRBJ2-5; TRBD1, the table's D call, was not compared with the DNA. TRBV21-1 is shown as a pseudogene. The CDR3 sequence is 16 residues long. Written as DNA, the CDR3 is TGTGCCAGCAGCAACGCCTCAACCCAGTTCGAAGAGACCCAGTACTTC. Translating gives CASSNASTQFEETQYF.

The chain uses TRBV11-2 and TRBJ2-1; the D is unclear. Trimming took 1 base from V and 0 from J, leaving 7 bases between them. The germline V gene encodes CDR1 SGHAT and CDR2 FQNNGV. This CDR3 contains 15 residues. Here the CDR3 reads CASSLGAGSYNEQFF. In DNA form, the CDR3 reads TGTGCCAGCAGCTTAGGGGCAGGCTCCTACAATGAGCAGTTCTTC.